This passage covers 23 T cell receptor beta chains from one sample sequenced in a study of blood T cell repertoires in COVID-19. The repertoire was sequenced with immunoSEQ multiplex PCR; TCRdb's copy has only in-frame clones and lacks some. The sample holds about 60,000 clones, around 80% seen once. The sequenced sample consisted of peripheral blood. These receptors came from a woman aged 70-85 years with acute or convalescent COVID-19.

J is TRBJ1-4 and V is TRBV11-3; 7 bases agree with TRBD1. V shed 7 bases and J 5 bases; nucleotides not matched to a gene: 10. CDR1 and CDR2 (germline): SGHNT, YENEEA. This CDR3 contains 15 residues. This CDR3 reads CASTPGGHENEKLFF. As DNA, the CDR3 is TGTGCCAGCACCCCAGGGGGACACGAGAATGAAAAACTGTTTTTT. Based on the CDR3 plus reference TRBV11-3 and TRBJ1-4, the full variable domain is EAGVVQSPRYKIIEKKQPVAFWCNPISGHNTLYWYLQNLGQGPELLIRYENEEAVDDSQLPKDRFSAERLKGVDSTLKIQPAELGDSAVYLCASTPGGHENEKLFFGSGTQLSVL.

The chain couples TRBV6-5 to TRBJ2-5, with 10 bases aligning to TRBD2. The CDR3 runs to 14 residues. Germline assignment: CDR1 MNHEY and CDR2 SVGAGI. The ends lost 7 bases at V and 3 bases at J; junction bases unmatched: 5. CDR3: CASIKRGGEETQYF. The CDR3, as DNA: TGTGCCAGCATTAAGCGGGGGGGTGAAGAGACCCAGTACTTC.

This clone was recorded a few times. This chain joins TRBV19 and TRBJ2-3, with TRBD2 matching over 9 bases. Germline loops: CDR1 LNHDA, CDR2 SQIVND (reference sequence). The length of the CDR3 is 14 residues. Trimming at V came to 8 bases and at J to 6 bases, leaving 9 bases not matched to a gene. The CDR3 is CASRRSGGTDTQYF. The CDR3 DNA sequence: TGTGCCAGTCGACGGAGCGGGGGGACGGATACGCAGTATTTT.

The chain employs TRBV9 and TRBJ1-5, with D unresolved. The V end lost 4 bases, the J end lost 3 bases, and 11 bases lay between the germline ends. The CDR3 spans 14 residues. CDR1 is SGDLS, CDR2 YYNGEE, per germline. CDR3 in DNA: TGTGCCAGCAGCATAGGACTGGACAATCAGCCCCAGCATTTT. Its translation: CASSIGLDNQPQHF.

The rearrangement links TRBV3-1 (or the pseudogene TRBV3-2) to TRBJ2-3; unclear D gene. The germline V gene encodes CDR1 LGHDT and CDR2 YNNKEL (reference sequence). Trimming stripped 4 bases from V and 6 bases from J, with 11 bases between. This CDR3 has 13 amino acids. In DNA form, the CDR3 reads TGTGCCAGCAGCCCCCGATCGCAGGATACGCAGTATTTT. This sequence encodes CASSPRSQDTQYF.

This clone has just a few counts. The rearrangement links TRBV6-5 to TRBJ1-5; tentatively, D is TRBD1 (5 bases). The germline gives CDR1 MNHEY, CDR2 SVGAGI. The CDR3 covers 13 residues. Trimming pared 6 bases from V and 9 bases from J, leaving 15 bases between. The CDR3 DNA reads as TGTGCCAGCAGGGCCTCAGGGTCGGGGCCCCAGCATTTT. Amino acids: CASRASGSGPQHF.

The chain couples TRBV30 to TRBJ2-7; 16 bases are a match to TRBD2. The CDR3 loop spans 18 amino acids. Germline V CDR1 and CDR2: GTSNPN, SVGIG (reference sequence). After removal of 2 bases from V and 5 bases from J, the junction contained 12 bases not matched to a gene. Written as DNA, the CDR3 is TGTGCCTGGAGTCGTTTAGGGACTAGCGGGGGGGCGCGTCACGAGCAGTACTTC. This sequence encodes CAWSRLGTSGGARHEQYF.

J is TRBJ1-3 and V is TRBV28; 7 bases agree with TRBD1. In germline, CDR1 is MDHEN, CDR2 SYDVKM. Trimming removed 6 bases from V and 3 bases from J; junction bases left unmatched: 8. CDR3 length equals 15 residues. CDR3 in amino acids: CASSLQGKSGNTIYF. As DNA, the CDR3 is TGTGCCAGCAGCTTACAGGGGAAAAGTGGAAACACCATATATTTT.

The V call is TRBV30, the J call TRBJ1-2; a possible D gene is TRBD1 (6 bases). V shed 0 bases and J shed 8 bases, with 16 bases lying between them. This CDR3 is built from 14 residues. Germline V gives CDR1 GTSNPN, CDR2 SVGIG (reference sequence). The CDR3 DNA follows: TGTGCCTGGAGTGTCGGTACAGGGAAGGGCGGCTACACCTTC. Translating it yields CAWSVGTGKGGYTF. The full variable domain, completed using reference TRBV30 and TRBJ1-2, is SQTIHQWPATLVQPVGSPLSLECTVEGTSNPNLYWYRQAAGRGLQLLFYSVGIGQISSEVPQNLSASRPQDRQFILSSKKLLLSDSGFYLCAWSVGTGKGGYTFGSGTRLTVV.

The CDR3 DNA reads as TGTGCCAGCATCCCCACGGTAGGACTATCAAACACTGAAGCTTTCTTT. Translating gives CASIPTVGLSNTEAFF. The chain joins TRBV21-1 to TRBJ1-1. TRBV21-1 is an annotated pseudogene. This CDR3 contains 16 residues.

The chain recombines TRBV5-6 with TRBJ1-5; TRBD1 matches 7 bases. In germline, CDR1 is SGHDT, CDR2 YYEEEE. This CDR3 is built from 16 residues. The trim removed 0 bases at V and 2 bases at J, leaving 5 bases unmatched. CDR3 in DNA: TGTGCCAGCAGCTTGGGACAGGGATATCGCAATCAGCCCCAGCATTTT. This gives the protein CASSLGQGYRNQPQHF.

V usage is TRBV4-2 and J usage is TRBJ1-2; D might be TRBD1 (5 bases). Germline CDR1 is LGHNA and CDR2 is YNFKEQ. With 0 bases removed from V and 7 bases from J, the gap between germline ends came to 12 bases. CDR3 size: 14 residues. The DNA of the CDR3 is TGTGCCAGCAGCCAAGAACCTGGGGCGCTTGGCTACACCTTC. Protein product: CASSQEPGALGYTF.

This chain joins TRBV5-6 and TRBJ2-7, with D perhaps matching TRBD2 (6 bases). Germline loops: CDR1 SGHDT, CDR2 YYEEEE. The CDR3 sequence is 14 residues long. Trimming left V 3 bases short and J 3 bases short, with 13 bases between. The CDR3 region has the DNA TGTGCCAGCAGCTCGGGACTTTTGCTCTACGAGCAGTACTTC. Translating it yields CASSSGLLLYEQYF.

There are a few counts of this clone. The V call is TRBV5-4, the J call TRBJ1-6; 9 bases are shared with TRBD1. V shed 4 bases and J 2 bases; nucleotides not matched to a gene: 7. The CDR3 totals 17 residues. Germline loops: CDR1 SGHNT, CDR2 YYREEE (reference sequence). In DNA, the CDR3 is TGTGCCAGCAGCATTGCAACAGGGGGCGCCTATAATTCACCCCTCCACTTT. It translates to CASSIATGGAYNSPLHF.

The gene calls are TRBV7-8 and TRBJ2-3, with TRBD2 matching 10 bases. The junction had 7 bases not matched to a gene; V was cut back by 5 bases and J by 2 bases. The CDR3 runs 16 residues. Germline CDR1 SGHVS, CDR2 FQNEAQ. CDR3 amino acids: CASSKTSGAPTDTQYF. CDR3 DNA sequence: TGTGCCAGCAGCAAAACTAGCGGGGCTCCCACAGATACGCAGTATTTT.

The chain couples TRBV29-1 to TRBJ2-2, with 8 bases that match TRBD1. Germline CDR1 and CDR2: SQVTM and ANQGSEA. V shed 4 bases and J 1 base; nucleotides not matched to a gene: 2. The CDR3 sequence is 14 residues long. Written as DNA, the CDR3 is TGCAGCGTTGGGGGACAGGAGAACACCGGGGAGCTGTTTTTT. Its protein product is CSVGGQENTGELFF.

This clone was counted between two and nine times. The rearrangement uses TRBV2 and TRBJ2-7; 9 nucleotides line up with TRBD2. This CDR3 contains 14 residues. Trimming at V came to 6 bases and at J to 9 bases, leaving 12 bases not matched to a gene. The germline V gene has CDR1 SNHLY and CDR2 FYNNEI. The CDR3 loop is CASRKRGDAVGQYF. DNA of the CDR3: TGTGCCAGCAGGAAGCGGGGGGACGCGGTGGGGCAGTACTTC.

This clone was counted a single time. The rearrangement links TRBV28 to TRBJ1-6, with 8 nucleotides matching TRBD1. CDR3 length: 16 residues. Germline CDR1 is MDHEN and CDR2 is SYDVKM. V dropped 6 bases and J dropped 7; count of bases not matched to a gene: 11. This CDR3 reads CASRLDQGATNSPLHF. The CDR3 DNA reads TGTGCCAGCAGGTTAGACCAGGGGGCAACCAATTCACCCCTCCACTTT.

V is TRBV4-1 and J is TRBJ2-7, with 9 positions matching TRBD2. Germline CDR1 reads MGHRA; CDR2 reads YSYEKL. J gave up 7 bases and V 2 bases, and 6 bases lay outside the gene matches. This CDR3 has 14 residues. The CDR3 nucleotides read TGCGCCAGCAGCCAATCCGGGACTAGCATTGAGCAGTACTTC. It encodes CASSQSGTSIEQYF.

In nucleotides, the CDR3 is TGTGCCAGCAGCTTAGGGCAGGGTTCTGATGGCTACACCTTC. Residues: CASSLGQGSDGYTF. This chain uses TRBV13 with TRBJ1-2, with a weak D call TRBD1 (5 bases). Trimming shortened V by 0 bases and J by 6 bases, and 11 bases separated the two germline ends. Germline CDR1 PRHDT, CDR2 FYEKMQ (reference sequence). The CDR3 is 14 amino acids.

The chain employs TRBV5-4 and TRBJ2-7, with TRBD1 matching 8 bases. The ends lost 0 bases at V and 3 bases at J; junction bases unmatched: 5. Looked up from germline, CDR1 is SGHNT and CDR2 is YYREEE (reference sequence). The CDR3 spans 15 residues. CDR3: CASSLGQGAVYEQYF. The CDR3 DNA reads as TGTGCCAGCAGCTTGGGGCAGGGGGCCGTCTACGAGCAGTACTTC.

The chain has TRBV18 and TRBJ2-5; D might be TRBD1 (5 bases). Germline V gene lookup returns CDR1 KGHSH and CDR2 LQKENI. V lost 3 bases and J 3 bases, leaving 11 bases between the germline ends. This CDR3 spans 14 amino acids. The CDR3 loop reads CASSPRRGEETQYF. Written as DNA, the CDR3 is TGTGCCAGCTCACCTAGAAGGGGTGAAGAGACCCAGTACTTC. The whole variable domain, filled in from reference TRBV18 and TRBJ2-5, reads NAGVMQNPRHLVRRRGQEARLRCSPMKGHSHVYWYRQLPEEGLKFMVYLQKENIIDESGMPKERFSAEFPKEGPSILRIQQVVRGDSAAYFCASSPRRGEETQYFGPGTRLLVL.

CDR3 loop: CASSVPLAGVETQYF. The CDR3 nucleotides are TGTGCCAGCAGCGTACCTCTAGCGGGGGTAGAGACCCAGTACTTC. The chain employs TRBV3-1 (or the pseudogene TRBV3-2) and TRBJ2-5, with TRBD2 matching over 10 bases. The CDR3 has 15 amino acids. Unmatched junction bases numbered 7, after V lost 5 bases and J lost 4 bases. CDR1 and CDR2 from the germline V gene are LGHDT and YNNKEL (reference sequence).